One and the same sample provided the 25 T cell receptor beta chains below, sequenced in a study of cytomegalovirus exposure and HLA in healthy donors. 60 Vbeta and 13 Jbeta primers were used in PCR. The repertoire was sequenced with immunoSEQ multiplex PCR; TCRdb's copy has only in-frame clones and lacks some. The sample carries 180,000 or so clones, around 74% recorded once. Sequencing used PBMCs. These receptors came from a female donor in good health and CMV-seronegative.

The chain joins TRBV18 to TRBJ2-7, with D perhaps TRBD1 (5 bases). Germline assignment: CDR1 KGHSH and CDR2 LQKENI. The V end was cut by 1 base, the J end by 5 bases, with 18 bases between. The CDR3 has 16 amino acids. CDR3 residues: CASSPREAQGPNEQYF. DNA of the CDR3: TGTGCCAGCTCACCACGTGAGGCGCAGGGTCCAAACGAGCAGTACTTC. The whole variable domain, remainder taken from reference TRBV18 and TRBJ2-7, is NAGVMQNPRHLVRRRGQEARLRCSPMKGHSHVYWYRQLPEEGLKFMVYLQKENIIDESGMPKERFSAEFPKEGPSILRIQQVVRGDSAAYFCASSPREAQGPNEQYFGPGTRLTVT.

This clone was found once. The chain couples TRBV27 to TRBJ2-7, with D possibly matching TRBD2 (5 bases). This CDR3 is built from 16 residues. Germline CDR1 reads MNHEY; CDR2 reads SMNVEV (reference sequence). V was trimmed by 2 bases and J by 0 bases, leaving 14 bases between them. The CDR3 coding sequence is TGTGCCAGCAGTTTAGTTATGCGGAGGAGCTCCTACGAGCAGTACTTC. Protein product: CASSLVMRRSSYEQYF.

The V call is TRBV2, the J call TRBJ2-2, with D uncertain. The germline CDR1 and CDR2 sequences are SNHLY and FYNNEI. V gave up 6 bases and J gave up 3 bases, with 8 bases separating them. The CDR3 runs 13 residues. CDR3 DNA: TGTGCCAGCAGCCTACTCGACACCGGGGAGCTGTTTTTT. Amino acid sequence: CASSLLDTGELFF.

The genes are TRBV30 and TRBJ1-1; D call uncertain. This CDR3 has 14 residues. Germline loops: CDR1 GTSNPN, CDR2 SVGIG (reference sequence). The V and J ends lost 0 bases and 4 bases respectively, with 12 bases between them. CDR3 sequence (DNA): TGTGCCTGGAGTGTAGGGCCGGGGAGCACTGAAGCTTTCTTT. Residues: CAWSVGPGSTEAFF.

This chain connects TRBV7-9 to TRBJ1-2; 8 positions agree with TRBD1. J was trimmed by 6 bases and V by 6 bases; bases with no gene match: 6. This CDR3 contains 13 residues. The V gene's germline CDR1 is SEHNR and CDR2 FQNEAQ (reference sequence). CDR3 sequence: CASRDGQGDGYTF. The CDR3 region has the DNA TGTGCCAGCAGGGACGGACAGGGTGATGGCTACACCTTC.

J is TRBJ1-1 and V is TRBV18; 8 bases match TRBD1. The CDR3 contains 17 residues. The ends lost 0 bases at V and 1 base at J; junction bases unmatched: 7. Germline-derived CDR1 and CDR2 are KGHSH and LQKENI. The CDR3 sequence is CASSPPMTGAKNTEAFF. CDR3 nucleotides: TGTGCCAGCTCACCACCGATGACAGGGGCGAAGAACACTGAAGCTTTCTTT.

DNA for the CDR3: TGTGCCAGCTCACCAATATCCGGGACAGGGGGAACTGAAGCTTTCTTT. Protein sequence: CASSPISGTGGTEAFF. The chain carries TRBV18 and TRBJ1-1, with 11 bases identical to TRBD1. The CDR3 extends over 16 amino acids. Losses at the gene ends were 2 bases for V and 5 bases for J; bases not matched to a gene: 7. Germline V gene lookup returns CDR1 KGHSH and CDR2 LQKENI. Combining the CDR3 with reference TRBV18 and TRBJ1-1 gives the whole variable domain NAGVMQNPRHLVRRRGQEARLRCSPMKGHSHVYWYRQLPEEGLKFMVYLQKENIIDESGMPKERFSAEFPKEGPSILRIQQVVRGDSAAYFCASSPISGTGGTEAFFGQGTRLTVV.

This chain uses TRBV6-1 with TRBJ2-5; 8 bases are a match to TRBD1. Germline V CDR1 and CDR2: MNHNS, SASEGT. The CDR3 runs to 16 residues. V lost 4 bases to trimming and J lost 4 bases; unmatched junction nucleotides: 11. The CDR3 DNA reads TGTGCCAGCAGTGGGGCCGGGGACAGGAGACCAGAGACCCAGTACTTC. Translated, it gives CASSGAGDRRPETQYF.

V is TRBV5-5 and J is TRBJ1-4; 9 bases map to TRBD1. The V gene end was trimmed by 4 bases and the J gene end by 6 bases; junction bases not matched to a gene: 7. The CDR3 loop spans 15 amino acids. Germline CDR1 SGHKS, CDR2 YYEKEE (reference sequence). CDR3 protein: CASSHRGQGDEKLFF. CDR3 nucleotides: TGTGCCAGCAGCCACCGGGGACAGGGAGATGAAAAACTGTTTTTT.

Only a few counts were recorded for this clone. The J gene is TRBJ1-5, the V gene TRBV7-9; 8 nucleotides match TRBD1. The V segment lost 1 base and the J segment 4 bases; nucleotides outside the gene matches: 0. Germline V gives CDR1 SEHNR, CDR2 FQNEAQ (reference sequence). CDR3 size: 14 residues. The CDR3 nucleotides read TGTGCCAGCAGCTTAGACAGGGGGAATCAGCCCCAGCATTTT. As protein: CASSLDRGNQPQHF.

The V call is TRBV28, the J call TRBJ2-2; a weak D match, TRBD1 (5 bases). Deletions cut 7 bases from V and 4 bases from J, with 22 bases between. This CDR3 contains 17 residues. Germline V gene data show CDR1 as MDHEN and CDR2 as SYDVKM. Here the CDR3 reads CASIPQGWYPSTGELFF. The CDR3 DNA follows: TGTGCCAGCATCCCCCAGGGTTGGTACCCCTCCACCGGGGAGCTGTTTTTT.

This clone was recorded once. The chain couples TRBV19 to TRBJ1-5; D remains unclear. Trimming removed 4 bases from V and 6 bases from J, with 13 bases in between. This CDR3 has 14 amino acids. Per germline, CDR1 LNHDA and CDR2 SQIVND (reference sequence). This chain's CDR3 is CASSTAGEGQPQHF. DNA of the CDR3: TGTGCCAGTAGTACGGCAGGAGAGGGTCAGCCCCAGCATTTT.

This clone appeared a few times. The genes are TRBV15 and TRBJ1-1; D gene unclear. The germline V and J ends were trimmed by 0 bases and 1 base, with 9 bases remaining between them. Germline V gives CDR1 LNHNV, CDR2 YYDKDF (reference sequence). This CDR3 region has 15 residues. The CDR3 here is CATSRDYRQNTEAFF. For the CDR3, the DNA is TGTGCCACCAGCAGAGATTACAGACAGAACACTGAAGCTTTCTTT.

Turning to this clone: At one end the junction does not follow the germline gene, possibly because of a read error. This chain joins TRBV9 and TRBJ1-1; D might be TRBD1 (5 bases). The CDR3 totals 15 residues. The germline CDR1 and CDR2 sequences are SGDLS and YYNGEE. CDR3 sequence (DNA): TGTGCCAGCAGCCCGGACTCCGGGGGGAACACTGAAGCTTCCTTT. Amino acid sequence: CASSPDSGGNTEASF. The complete variable domain, with remaining parts taken from reference TRBV9 and TRBJ1-1, reads DSGVTQTPKHLITATGQRVTLRCSPRSGDLSVYWYQQSLDQGLQFLIQYYNGEERAKGNILERFSAQQFPDLHSELNLSSLELGDSALYFCASSPDSGGNTEASFGQGTRLTVV.

The chain couples TRBV11-2 to TRBJ1-1; D not resolved. V lost 0 bases, J lost 2 bases, and 10 bases lay in between. Germline loops: CDR1 SGHAT, CDR2 FQNNGV. This CDR3 comprises 15 residues. The CDR3 DNA reads as TGTGCCAGCAGCTTAGATCTGGGAGCTAACACTGAAGCTTTCTTT. The encoded protein is CASSLDLGANTEAFF.

V gene TRBV7-9 combines with J gene TRBJ1-5; weak D call: TRBD1 (5 bases). The CDR3 consists of 13 residues. Germline assignment: CDR1 SEHNR and CDR2 FQNEAQ (reference sequence). Trimming removed 7 bases from V and 2 bases from J, with 9 bases in between. The chain's CDR3 is CASTETGNQPQHF. The CDR3 DNA follows: TGTGCCAGCACGGAGACAGGCAATCAGCCCCAGCATTTT.

The chain recombines TRBV12-2 with TRBJ2-1; whether TRBD2, the table's D call, matches the DNA was not checked. TRBV12-2 counts as a pseudogene. The CDR3 runs 17 residues. CDR3 nucleotides: TGTGCAAGTCGCTTAGACAGGGTAGCGGGGTGGTACAATGAGCAGTTCTTC. As protein: CASRLDRVAGWYNEQFF.

V and J are TRBV29-1 and TRBJ1-5; D perhaps matches TRBD1 (5 bases). Germline CDR1 SQVTM, CDR2 ANQGSEA. The CDR3 is 13 amino acids. CDR3 nucleotide sequence: TGCAGTGCGGGCGGGGGGGACAATCAGCCCCAGCATTTT. Encoded protein: CSAGGGDNQPQHF.

The rearrangement uses TRBV19 and TRBJ2-2; 7 positions agree with TRBD1. Germline V gene sequence: CDR1 LNHDA, CDR2 SQIVND (reference sequence). V dropped 4 bases and J dropped 6; count of bases not matched to a gene: 5. CDR3 length equals 14 residues. The CDR3: CASSTKGAPGELFF. CDR3 sequence (DNA): TGTGCCAGTAGTACCAAGGGGGCCCCCGGGGAGCTGTTTTTT.

This clone was picked up one time. The rearrangement joins TRBV9 to TRBJ1-2; weak D call: TRBD1 (6 bases). Trimming removed 1 base at V and 8 bases at J, with 21 bases between. Germline V gene lookup returns CDR1 SGDLS and CDR2 YYNGEE. The CDR3 loop spans 16 amino acids. CDR3 nucleotide sequence: TGTGCCAGCAGCGTAAACCTCGGGGGGGAAGGGGGAGGCTACACCTTC. Its translation is CASSVNLGGEGGGYTF.

This sequence joins TRBV6-4 and TRBJ1-5; D is uncertain. V was cut by 8 bases and J by 12 bases, with 14 bases left in between. Germline V gives CDR1 MRHNA, CDR2 SNTAGT. The CDR3 runs 11 residues. The CDR3 loop reads CASVTGKFQHF. In DNA form, the CDR3 reads TGTGCCAGCGTGACCGGGAAGTTCCAGCATTTT.

The chain combines TRBV19 with TRBJ2-5; TRBD2 is a possible D gene (6 bases). Germline values: CDR1 LNHDA, CDR2 SQIVND (reference sequence). V lost 8 bases and J lost 3, with 13 bases in between. The CDR3 loop spans 13 amino acids. CDR3 loop: CASYSWGEETQYF. Here the CDR3 DNA reads TGTGCCAGTTATTCGTGGGGGGAAGAGACCCAGTACTTC.

The V and J genes are TRBV7-9 and TRBJ1-6, with TRBD1 matching 7 bases. Trimming removed 1 base from V and 0 bases from J; junction bases left unmatched: 3. The CDR3 totals 17 residues. Germline assignment: CDR1 SEHNR and CDR2 FQNEAQ (reference sequence). The CDR3 DNA sequence: TGTGCCAGCAGCTTAGATCAGGGGGGCTCCTATAATTCACCCCTCCACTTT. Amino acids: CASSLDQGGSYNSPLHF.

This clone has just a few counts. The rearrangement joins TRBV6-4 to TRBJ2-3; tentative D call: TRBD2 (6 bases). Looked up from germline, CDR1 is MRHNA and CDR2 is SNTAGT. The CDR3 length is 14 residues. Trimming took off 4 bases at V and 5 bases at J, with 13 bases between the two ends. CDR3 DNA: TGTGCCAGCAGTGCCCGCGGGGCGGAAGATACGCAGTATTTT. It translates to CASSARGAEDTQYF.

The rearrangement uses TRBV7-6 and TRBJ1-1, with 9 bases identical to TRBD1. From germline, CDR1 is SGHVS and CDR2 FNYEAQ. J gave up 6 bases and V 5 bases, and 7 bases lay outside the gene matches. This CDR3 region has 14 residues. CDR3 sequence: CASSLGQGRSEAFF. As DNA, the CDR3 is TGTGCCAGCAGCCTAGGACAGGGGCGGTCTGAAGCTTTCTTT.